The T cell receptor (beta chain) under discussion was sequenced for a study of T-cell reconstitution after alpha-beta-depleted transplantation in children. Unique molecular identifiers were used to barcode this TCRbeta library. A single record per CDR3 protein comes from TCRdb applying MiXCR to the PCR reads. Of roughly 300,000 distinct CDR3 sequences listed, 9.9% are singletons. Sequencing was performed on PBMCs from the stem cell graft donor, taken from the stem cell graft. The clonotype originates from a human donor who donated a stem cell graft to a child with SCID.

CDR3 region: CASSFPTTANTEAFF. In DNA form, the CDR3 reads TGTGCCAGCAGCTTCCCCACGACAGCAAACACTGAAGCTTTCTTT. J is TRBJ1-1 and V is TRBV5-6; a weak D match, TRBD1 (5 bases). Germline CDR1 reads SGHDT; CDR2 reads YYEEEE. Deletions cut 2 bases from V and 2 bases from J, with 13 bases between. The CDR3 is made up of 15 amino acids. The full variable domain, with the rest looked up from reference TRBV5-6 and TRBJ1-1, is DAGVTQSPTHLIKTRGQQVTLRCSPKSGHDTVSWYQQALGQGPQFIFQYYEEEERQRGNFPDRFSGHQFPNYSSELNVNALLLGDSALYLCASSFPTTANTEAFFGQGTRLTVV.